Sequencing of this T cell receptor (beta chain) was carried out in a study of blood T cells in healthy people across ages. Alongside a J-beta primer mix, a sample-barcoded 5' primer served in a second PCR lasting about 7 to 12 cycles. MiXCR was run by TCRdb on the 5' RACE reads, yielding one entry per CDR3 protein. The sample lists approximately 600,000 distinct CDR3 sequences; approximately 50% were seen once. The V gene end was trimmed by 0 bases and the J gene end by 3 bases; junction bases not matched to a gene: 9. Germline V gene data show CDR1 as LGHDT and CDR2 as YNNKEL (reference sequence). The CDR3 runs 17 residues.

This chain joins TRBV3-1 and TRBJ2-3, with TRBD2 identical over 7 bases. This receptor was taken from a man aged 55-75 years in good health. Sequenced material: blood. The CDR3 here is CASSQDLGSGVTDTQYF. In DNA form, the CDR3 reads TGTGCCAGCAGCCAAGATCTCGGAAGCGGGGTAACAGATACGCAGTATTTT.